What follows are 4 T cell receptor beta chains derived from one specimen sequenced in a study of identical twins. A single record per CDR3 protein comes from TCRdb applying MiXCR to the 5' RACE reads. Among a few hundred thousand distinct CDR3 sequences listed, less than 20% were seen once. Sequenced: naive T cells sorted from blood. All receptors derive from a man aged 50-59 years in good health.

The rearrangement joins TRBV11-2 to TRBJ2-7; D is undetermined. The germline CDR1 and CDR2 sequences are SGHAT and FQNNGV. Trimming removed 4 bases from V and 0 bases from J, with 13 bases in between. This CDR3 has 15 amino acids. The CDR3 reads CASSYRGANSYEQYF. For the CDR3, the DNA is TGTGCCAGCAGCTATAGAGGCGCGAACTCCTACGAGCAGTACTTC.

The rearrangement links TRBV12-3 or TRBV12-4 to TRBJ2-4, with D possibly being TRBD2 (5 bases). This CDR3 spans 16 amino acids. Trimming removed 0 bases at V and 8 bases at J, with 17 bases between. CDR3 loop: CASSLAKISGSDIQYF. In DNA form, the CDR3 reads TGTGCCAGCAGTTTAGCGAAGATAAGTGGGAGCGACATTCAGTACTTC.

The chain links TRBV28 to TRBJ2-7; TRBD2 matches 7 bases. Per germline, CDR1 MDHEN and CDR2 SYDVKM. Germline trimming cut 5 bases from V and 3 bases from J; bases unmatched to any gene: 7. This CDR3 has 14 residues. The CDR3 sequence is CASSSGAPGYEQYF. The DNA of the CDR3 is TGTGCCAGCAGTAGCGGGGCCCCCGGCTACGAGCAGTACTTC.

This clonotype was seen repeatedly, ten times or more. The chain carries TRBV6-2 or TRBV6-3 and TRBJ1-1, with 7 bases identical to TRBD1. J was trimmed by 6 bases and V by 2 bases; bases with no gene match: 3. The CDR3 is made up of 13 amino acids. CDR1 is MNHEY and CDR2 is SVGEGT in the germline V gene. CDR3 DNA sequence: TGTGCCAGCAGTTACGGGACAGTCGCTGAAGCTTTCTTT. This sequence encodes CASSYGTVAEAFF.